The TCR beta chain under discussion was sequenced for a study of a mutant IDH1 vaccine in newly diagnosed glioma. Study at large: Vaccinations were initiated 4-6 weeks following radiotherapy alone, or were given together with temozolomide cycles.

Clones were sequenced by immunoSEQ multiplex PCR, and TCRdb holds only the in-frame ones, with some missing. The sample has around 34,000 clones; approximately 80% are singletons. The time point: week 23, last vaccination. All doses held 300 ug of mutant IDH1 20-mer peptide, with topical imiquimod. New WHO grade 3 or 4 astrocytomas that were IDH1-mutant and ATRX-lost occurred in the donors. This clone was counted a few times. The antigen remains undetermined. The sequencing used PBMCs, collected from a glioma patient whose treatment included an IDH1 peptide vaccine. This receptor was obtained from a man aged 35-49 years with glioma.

The CDR3 loop reads CASSVEAGVYYGYTF. The CDR3 bases are TGTGCCAGCAGCGTAGAGGCAGGGGTGTACTATGGCTACACCTTC. The J gene is TRBJ1-2, the V gene TRBV9, with D perhaps matching TRBD1 (6 bases). The CDR3 is 15 residues long. The ends were cut back, 0 bases at V and 3 bases at J, with 12 bases in the middle. Germline CDR1 and CDR2: SGDLS and YYNGEE.